The clone carrying this T cell receptor (beta chain) was seen only a few times. Antigen unknown. MiXCR was run by TCRdb on the 5' RACE reads, yielding one entry per CDR3 protein. The table has roughly 200,000 distinct CDR3 sequences, 16% seen once. These data belong to a study of T-cell memory formation after mild COVID-19. On the study more broadly: Each donor largely had its own TCR clusters.

Germline V lookup: CDR1 SGHTA, CDR2 FQGNSA. The CDR3 loop spans 14 amino acids. V shed 5 bases and J shed 8 bases, with 17 bases lying between them. Notes on the study in general: Among contracting clones, CD4+ were mainly CM/EM and CD8+ enriched in EMRA. There were some responding clones in pre-infection memory, which suggested that cross-reactive memory had joined. Clonal second-wave expansions that peaked on day 37 had unconfirmed SARS-CoV-2 specificity.

The rearrangement joins TRBV7-2 to TRBJ2-3; the D gene is possibly TRBD1 (7 bases). The sample comprised PBMCs or a T cell subset sorted from them (not recorded which). This sequence was found in an adult woman who had mild COVID-19 (a few samples of this study predate the infection). Cell type and time point are not known. This CDR3 reads CASSARTQGGTQYF. The CDR3, as DNA: TGTGCCAGCAGCGCTCGGACTCAGGGGGGTACGCAGTATTTT.